The 29 T cell receptor beta chains presented below share a single source sample, sequenced in a study of cytomegalovirus exposure and HLA in healthy donors. The assay was immunoSEQ multiplex PCR, and TCRdb's table has in-frame clones only and misses some. Counted here are 190,000 or so clones, 80% to 85% occurring once; the ten biggest clones make up roughly 2.8%. Input material: PBMCs. The receptors come from a young woman in good health and CMV-seropositive.

The chain uses TRBV10-3 and TRBJ1-1, with a tentative D call TRBD1 (5 bases). Germline CDR1 is ENHRY and CDR2 is SYGVKD. This CDR3 is built from 14 residues. Between the trimmed V and J ends, which lost 11 bases and 0 bases, there was a span of 16 bases. The CDR3: CAVSSQGLNTEAFF. The CDR3 nucleotides read TGTGCCGTCTCCTCCCAGGGTTTGAACACTGAAGCTTTCTTT.

This sequence joins TRBV27 and TRBJ1-1; maybe TRBD1 (6 bases). V dropped 3 bases and J dropped 3 bases, with 11 bases sitting between them. Looked up from germline, CDR1 is MNHEY and CDR2 is SMNVEV (reference sequence). The CDR3 consists of 14 residues. CDR3: CASSLQGFDTEAFF. In DNA form, the CDR3 reads TGTGCCAGCAGTTTGCAGGGGTTCGACACTGAAGCTTTCTTT.

This clone occurred once. The genes are TRBV27 and TRBJ1-1, with D uncertain. The V gene's germline CDR1 is MNHEY and CDR2 SMNVEV (reference sequence). The CDR3 has 15 residues. V shed 4 bases and J shed 0 bases, with 12 bases lying between them. The CDR3 sequence: CASSSTKSMNTEAFF. The CDR3 DNA reads as TGTGCCAGCAGTTCTACTAAAAGTATGAACACTGAAGCTTTCTTT.

This chain links TRBV27 with TRBJ2-5, with TRBD2 matching over 8 bases. Germline V gives CDR1 MNHEY, CDR2 SMNVEV (reference sequence). This CDR3 is 17 amino acids long. After removal of 6 bases from V and 5 bases from J, the junction contained 17 bases not matched to a gene. The CDR3 here is CASSKSGGAPRGETQYF. The DNA for the CDR3 is TGTGCCAGCAGCAAATCGGGGGGGGCTCCCCGAGGGGAGACCCAGTACTTC.

V and J are TRBV27 and TRBJ2-3; TRBD2 matches at 9 bases. The CDR3 runs to 18 residues. The junction had 11 bases not matched to a gene; V was cut back by 2 bases and J by 2 bases. The V gene's germline CDR1 is MNHEY and CDR2 SMNVEV (reference sequence). CDR3 nucleotides: TGTGCCAGCAGTTTAACGGACTTAGCGGGGGCCCCCACAGATACGCAGTATTTT. Its translation is CASSLTDLAGAPTDTQYF.

The J gene is TRBJ2-1, the V gene TRBV6-1; possible D gene TRBD2, 6 bases. V dropped 6 bases and J dropped 7 bases, with 13 bases sitting between them. The CDR3 contains 13 residues. CDR1 and CDR2 (germline): MNHNS, SASEGT. The CDR3 DNA follows: TGTGCCAGCAGCGCGGGGCCCGCAAATGAGCAGTTCTTC. Translation gives CASSAGPANEQFF.

CDR3 nucleotides: TGTGCCAGCAGTCCTCCGACAGGGACTTACGAGCAGTACTTC. It codes for CASSPPTGTYEQYF. This rearrangement joins TRBV25-1 to TRBJ2-7; D might be TRBD1 (7 bases). Germline V CDR1 and CDR2: MGHDK, SYGVNS. The CDR3 covers 14 residues. Trimming removed 5 bases from V and 4 bases from J, with 15 bases in between.

This clone was seen just once. CDR3 loop: CASSEGTSDTDTQYF. The CDR3 DNA sequence: TGTGCCAGCAGTGAGGGGACTAGCGACACAGATACGCAGTATTTT. The chain links TRBV6-4 to TRBJ2-3; 10 nucleotides agree with TRBD2. V trimming: 3 bases; J trimming: 2 bases; junction bases outside the gene matches: 2. The CDR3 totals 15 residues. Germline V gene lookup returns CDR1 MRHNA and CDR2 SNTAGT.

This clone was counted many times. The chain is built from TRBV9 and TRBJ2-2, with a possible D match to TRBD2 (6 bases). Trimming stripped 3 bases from V and 0 bases from J, with 9 bases between. The CDR3 length is 15 residues. Germline V gene lookup returns CDR1 SGDLS and CDR2 YYNGEE. CDR3 residues: CASSAGLPNTGELFF. In nucleotides, the CDR3 is TGTGCCAGCAGCGCTGGACTACCGAACACCGGGGAGCTGTTTTTT.

The genes are TRBV6-1 and TRBJ1-1, with 9 bases fitting TRBD1. V trimming: 8 bases; J trimming: 4 bases; junction bases outside the gene matches: 8. The CDR3 runs to 14 residues. CDR1 MNHNS and CDR2 SASEGT come from the germline V gene. The CDR3 is CASRTGGEGTEAFF. CDR3 nucleotides: TGTGCCAGCCGTACAGGGGGCGAAGGCACTGAAGCTTTCTTT.

The chain combines TRBV27 with TRBJ1-5; D not certain. Germline CDR1 and CDR2: MNHEY and SMNVEV (reference sequence). V lost 4 bases, J lost 3 bases, and 13 bases lay in between. The CDR3 is made up of 15 amino acids. The CDR3 coding sequence is TGTGCCAGCAGTTCCTACTTCAAGCCCAATCAGCCCCAGCATTTT. As protein: CASSSYFKPNQPQHF.

The rearrangement links TRBV19 to TRBJ1-3, with no clear D. Germline-derived CDR1 and CDR2 are LNHDA and SQIVND (reference sequence). V was pared by 5 bases and J by 3 bases, with 14 bases between. This CDR3 is built from 15 residues. The CDR3 protein is CASSEGGSIGNTIYF. DNA of the CDR3: TGTGCCAGTAGTGAAGGAGGTAGTATTGGAAACACCATATATTTT.

The chain's CDR3 is CASSFHGQLAKNIQYF. The CDR3, as DNA: TGTGCCAGCAGTTTCCATGGGCAGCTAGCCAAAAACATTCAGTACTTC. The chain employs TRBV27 and TRBJ2-4; unclear D gene. The CDR3 is 16 amino acids. Germline V gives CDR1 MNHEY, CDR2 SMNVEV (reference sequence). Trimming removed 3 bases from V and 0 bases from J, with 12 bases in between.

V is TRBV7-3 and J is TRBJ2-3, with 9 bases lining up with TRBD2. The CDR3 length is 15 residues. Germline V gives CDR1 SGHTA, CDR2 FQGTGA. V was clipped by 3 bases and J by 4 bases; unmatched bases: 5. Here the CDR3 DNA reads TGTGCCAGCAGCTTGACGAGCGGGGGGCCAGATACGCAGTATTTT. It specifies CASSLTSGGPDTQYF.

CDR3 in DNA: TGTGCCAGCAGCTTACTAGCGGGGATACCCGCGAACACCGGGGAGCTGTTTTTT. It is translated as CASSLLAGIPANTGELFF. V is TRBV5-6 and J is TRBJ2-2, with 10 nucleotides matching TRBD2. The V and J ends lost 2 bases and 0 bases, in that order; junction bases with no gene match: 7. CDR1 is SGHDT and CDR2 is YYEEEE in the germline V gene. The CDR3 spans 18 residues. The full variable domain, its missing parts supplied by reference TRBV5-6 and TRBJ2-2, is DAGVTQSPTHLIKTRGQQVTLRCSPKSGHDTVSWYQQALGQGPQFIFQYYEEEERQRGNFPDRFSGHQFPNYSSELNVNALLLGDSALYLCASSLLAGIPANTGELFFGEGSRLTVL.

J is TRBJ2-5 and V is TRBV19; maybe TRBD2 (5 bases). Germline assignment: CDR1 LNHDA and CDR2 SQIVND (reference sequence). The CDR3 has 11 residues. The V end lost 11 bases, the J end lost 2 bases, and 9 bases lay between the germline ends. CDR3: CASREQETQYF. Here the CDR3 DNA reads TGTGCCTCCCGGGAACAAGAGACCCAGTACTTC. Full variable domain (outside the CDR3, taken from reference TRBV19 and TRBJ2-5): DGGITQSPKYLFRKEGQNVTLSCEQNLNHDAMYWYRQDPGQGLRLIYYSQIVNDFQKGDIAEGYSVSREKKESFPLTVTSAQKNPTAFYLCASREQETQYFGPGTRLLVL.

The chain uses TRBV6-6 and TRBJ2-7; 7 nucleotides line up with TRBD2. After removal of 4 bases from V and 2 bases from J, the junction contained 5 bases not matched to a gene. The germline V gene encodes CDR1 MNHNY and CDR2 SVGAGI (reference sequence). This CDR3 region has 14 residues. CDR3 protein: CASSSQGGAYEQYF. CDR3 nucleotide sequence: TGTGCCAGCAGTTCCCAGGGAGGGGCCTACGAGCAGTACTTC.

This rearrangement joins TRBV4-2 to TRBJ2-2; 8 bases agree with TRBD1. CDR1 and CDR2 (germline): LGHNA, YNFKEQ. The CDR3 is 15 residues long. V was clipped by 4 bases and J by 1 base; unmatched bases: 2. CDR3 coding DNA: TGTGCCAGCAGCCCAGGGGGCGGGAACACCGGGGAGCTGTTTTTT. Protein sequence: CASSPGGGNTGELFF.

The V gene is TRBV10-3, the J gene TRBJ2-3; 9 bases line up with TRBD1. V dropped 4 bases and J dropped 7; count of bases not matched to a gene: 9. CDR1 is ENHRY, CDR2 SYGVKD, per germline. The CDR3 totals 15 residues. The CDR3 sequence is CAISVPGQGRNTQYF. DNA of the CDR3: TGTGCCATCAGTGTCCCGGGACAGGGTCGTAATACGCAGTATTTT.

The rearrangement joins TRBV28 to TRBJ1-2; tentatively, D is TRBD1 (6 bases). V lost 3 bases and J 0 bases, leaving 8 bases between the germline ends. This CDR3 is built from 14 residues. The germline CDR1 and CDR2 sequences are MDHEN and SYDVKM. CDR3 residues: CASSLGAANYGYTF. The DNA of the CDR3 is TGTGCCAGCAGTTTGGGGGCAGCTAACTATGGCTACACCTTC.

This chain links TRBV18 with TRBJ1-3; D is unclear. Germline CDR1 and CDR2: KGHSH and LQKENI. The ends were cut back, 6 bases at V and 2 bases at J, with 14 bases in the middle. This CDR3 comprises 15 residues. In DNA, the CDR3 is TGTGCCAGCTCGCAAGAGGGCGTTCCTGGAAACACCATATATTTT. Residues: CASSQEGVPGNTIYF.

The V and J genes are TRBV4-2 and TRBJ1-3; 7 bases are a match to TRBD1. V was pared by 3 bases and J by 8 bases, with 10 bases of the junction left unmatched. CDR3 length equals 15 residues. Germline CDR1 reads LGHNA; CDR2 reads YNFKEQ. CDR3 protein: CASSQGSGTADTIYF. CDR3 bases: TGTGCCAGCAGCCAGGGTTCCGGGACAGCTGACACCATATATTTT.

The chain has TRBV5-1 and TRBJ2-5; D is unresolved. V shed 0 bases and J shed 3 bases, with 15 bases lying between them. The CDR3 has 16 amino acids. CDR1 is SGHRS and CDR2 is YFSETQ in the germline V gene. CDR3 protein: CASSLERVGEKETQYF. CDR3 bases: TGCGCCAGCAGCTTGGAACGGGTCGGAGAAAAAGAGACCCAGTACTTC.

J is TRBJ2-3 and V is TRBV9; D may be TRBD2 (5 bases). The CDR3 is made up of 15 amino acids. CDR1 and CDR2 from the germline V gene are SGDLS and YYNGEE. V was clipped by 0 bases and J by 2 bases, with 10 bases between them. The CDR3 coding sequence is TGTGCCAGCAGCGTAGCGGGGAGCCTCACAGATACGCAGTATTTT. It yields the protein CASSVAGSLTDTQYF.

The chain uses TRBV4-1 and TRBJ2-1; a possible D gene is TRBD1 (5 bases). This CDR3 region has 16 residues. V was pared by 3 bases and J by 0 bases, with 12 bases between. Germline V gene data show CDR1 as MGHRA and CDR2 as YSYEKL. For the CDR3, the DNA is TGCGCCAGCAGCCAGGTACAGGTGAGCTCCTACAATGAGCAGTTCTTC. Amino acid sequence: CASSQVQVSSYNEQFF.

The V call is TRBV4-2, the J call TRBJ1-1; perhaps TRBD1 as D (6 bases). From germline, CDR1 is LGHNA and CDR2 YNFKEQ. V gave up 4 bases and J gave up 3 bases, with 12 bases separating them. The CDR3 length is 14 residues. Written as DNA, the CDR3 is TGTGCCAGCAGCCCAGGACAGTTAGACACTGAAGCTTTCTTT. Residues: CASSPGQLDTEAFF.

The chain combines TRBV28 with TRBJ1-3, with D possibly being TRBD1 (6 bases). The CDR3 runs to 16 residues. The germline V gene encodes CDR1 MDHEN and CDR2 SYDVKM. V was cut by 2 bases and J by 0 bases, with 11 bases left in between. For the CDR3, the DNA is TGTGCCAGCAGTTTAATGGGGGCATCCTCTGGAAACACCATATATTTT. Translated, it gives CASSLMGASSGNTIYF.

This rearrangement joins TRBV19 to TRBJ1-5; 7 bases agree with TRBD1. The trim removed 5 bases at V and 4 bases at J, leaving 8 bases unmatched. The germline gives CDR1 LNHDA, CDR2 SQIVND (reference sequence). The CDR3 consists of 15 residues. CDR3 bases: TGTGCCAGTAGTCGCCGAGACAGGGCAAATCAGCCCCAGCATTTT. It yields the protein CASSRRDRANQPQHF.

The chain carries TRBV29-1 and TRBJ2-5; D possibly corresponds to TRBD1 (7 bases). The CDR3 contains 15 residues. V gave up 7 bases and J gave up 5 bases, with 23 bases separating them. Germline CDR1 and CDR2: SQVTM and ANQGSEA. Here the CDR3 reads CSAEKAAGGRETQYF. CDR3 nucleotide sequence: TGCAGCGCCGAAAAAGCGGCAGGGGGGCGGGAGACCCAGTACTTC.